A selection of T cell receptor beta chains follows, all from one sample in a study of T cells after yellow fever vaccination. TCRdb re-called the 5' RACE reads through MiXCR, storing one row per CDR3 protein. The table records approximately 510,000 distinct CDR3 sequences, 21% of them present only once. This specimen consisted of PBMCs, obtained about 20 days after the first yellow fever vaccination. The origin of the receptors is a man aged 18 to 29 who received the YFV17D yellow fever vaccine. The CDR3 runs from the conserved cysteine through the conserved F or W. The D gene is left open where the match is weak. Clone size, where shown, is once, few, many, or a class for clones that have expanded.

J	V	size	D	CDR3	DNA
TRBJ2-1	TRBV7-2	.	TRBD2	CASSLVAGGPYEQFF	TGTGCCAGCAGCTTAGTAGCGGGGGGGCCCTATGAGCAGTTCTTC
TRBJ1-5	TRBV20-1	many	.	CSASGAQGQPQHF	TGCAGTGCTAGCGGGGCCCAGGGTCAGCCCCAGCATTTT
TRBJ2-3	TRBV2	few	.	CASNAGTSTDTQYF	TGTGCCAGCAATGCGGGAACTAGCACAGATACGCAGTATTTT
TRBJ1-1	TRBV5-1	.	TRBD1	CASSWKIGQGGTEAFF	TGCGCCAGCAGCTGGAAGATTGGACAGGGAGGCACTGAAGCTTTCTTT
TRBJ2-3	TRBV29-1	few	TRBD1	CSVQGQVITDTQYF	TGCAGCGTTCAGGGACAGGTGATCACAGATACGCAGTATTTT
TRBJ1-5	TRBV6-2/TRBV6-3	once	.	CASSYWGLGQPQHF	TGTGCCAGCAGTTACTGGGGTCTGGGGCAGCCCCAGCATTTT
TRBJ2-4	TRBV6-2/TRBV6-3	few	TRBD1	CASSYDRDRVIQYF	TGTGCCAGCAGTTACGATCGGGACAGGGTCATTCAGTACTTC
TRBJ2-5	TRBV2	many	.	CASSEVETQYF	TGTGCCAGCAGTGAGGTGGAGACCCAGTACTTC
TRBJ2-3	TRBV7-9	.	.	CDSSLGGTDTQYF	TGTGACAGCAGCTTAGGCGGCACAGATACGCAGTATTTT
TRBJ2-6	TRBV29-1	once	.	CSASQPGANVLAF	TGCAGCGCCAGTCAACCTGGGGCCAACGTCCTGGCTTTC
TRBJ2-6	TRBV11-2	few	.	CASSLVWLAGANVLTF	TGTGCCAGCAGCTTAGTATGGTTGGCGGGGGCCAACGTCCTGACTTTC
TRBJ2-4	TRBV6-5	few	.	CASSYLQPLAKNIQYF	TGTGCCAGCAGTTACCTACAGCCTCTAGCCAAAAACATTCAGTACTTC
TRBJ2-5	TRBV7-8	.	TRBD2	CASSSPLRLAGDQETQYF	TGTGCCAGCAGCTCCCCCCTCAGACTAGCGGGGGATCAAGAGACCCAGTACTTC
TRBJ2-1	TRBV10-2	many	.	CASSESSGASYNEQFF	TGCGCCAGCAGTGAGTCGTCAGGGGCGTCGTACAATGAGCAGTTCTTC
TRBJ2-2	TRBV10-3	.	TRBD1	CAISDLGQEHTGELFF	TGTGCCATCAGTGACTTGGGACAGGAGCACACCGGGGAGCTGTTTTTT
TRBJ2-6	TRBV7-6	few	.	CASSPRPGLGANVLTF	TGTGCCAGCAGCCCACGTCCAGGGTTGGGGGCCAACGTCCTGACTTTC
TRBJ1-1	TRBV29-1	many	TRBD1	CSVGQGNTEAFF	TGCAGCGTTGGACAGGGAAACACTGAAGCTTTCTTT
TRBJ1-1	TRBV12-3/TRBV12-4	.	TRBD1	CASSYGTGAFF	TGTGCCAGCAGCTACGGGACAGGAGCTTTCTTT
TRBJ2-7	TRBV5-1	few	TRBD1	CASSPQGSEQYF	TGCGCCAGCAGCCCACAGGGGAGTGAGCAGTACTTC
TRBJ2-5	TRBV5-1	.	TRBD2	CASSLRGLAGQETQYF	TGCGCCAGCAGCTTGCGGGGACTAGCGGGTCAAGAGACCCAGTACTTC
TRBJ2-3	TRBV6-4	many	.	CASAFRSQDTQYF	TGTGCCAGCGCCTTCCGCTCCCAAGATACGCAGTATTTT
TRBJ2-3	TRBV3-1	.	.	CASSPRGDGRSTDTQYF	TGTGCCAGCAGCCCCCGAGGCGATGGTAGGAGCACAGATACGCAGTATTTT
TRBJ1-6	TRBV28	few	.	CASSLPPSYNSPLHF	TGTGCCAGCAGTTTGCCGCCGAGCTATAATTCACCCCTCCACTTT
TRBJ2-7	TRBV10-3	.	.	CAISEGGDGQANREQYF	TGTGCCATCAGTGAGGGGGGGGATGGACAGGCAAATCGCGAGCAGTACTTC
TRBJ1-1	TRBV11-2	few	TRBD1	CASSTGTGKEAFF	TGTGCCAGCAGTACCGGGACAGGAAAGGAAGCTTTCTTT
TRBJ2-3	TRBV12-3/TRBV12-4	.	.	CASRSTGALDF	TGTGCCAGCAGATCGACGGGGGCGCTGGATTTT
TRBJ1-2	TRBV18	few	TRBD1	CASSPPRRGRPLYGYTF	TGTGCCAGCTCACCACCGCGCAGGGGGCGGCCCCTCTATGGCTACACCTTC
TRBJ2-6	TRBV3-1	few	.	CASSQQVTGANVLTF	TGTGCCAGCAGCCAACAGGTAACTGGGGCCAACGTCCTGACTTTC
TRBJ2-3	TRBV5-6	once	.	CASSSLGGSTDTQYF	TGTGCCAGCAGTTCCCTCGGTGGAAGCACAGATACGCAGTATTTT
TRBJ2-5	TRBV14	many	.	CASSQDRSMQETQYF	TGTGCCAGCAGCCAAGATCGGAGCATGCAAGAGACCCAGTACTTC
TRBJ1-1	TRBV6-5	.	.	CASSYVQGKAFF	TGTGCCAGCAGTTACGTGCAGGGGAAAGCTTTCTTT
TRBJ1-1	TRBV20-1	few	TRBD1	CSAWDRGIGNTEAFF	TGCAGTGCTTGGGACAGGGGGATTGGGAACACTGAAGCTTTCTTT
TRBJ2-2	TRBV6-2/TRBV6-3	.	TRBD1	CASSPPTGARMTNTGELFF	TGTGCCAGCAGTCCTCCTACAGGGGCGAGGATGACGAACACCGGGGAGCTGTTTTTT
TRBJ1-6	TRBV20-1	.	TRBD1	CSARGQAVNSPLHF	TGCAGTGCTAGGGGACAGGCGGTTAATTCACCCCTCCACTTT
TRBJ2-7	TRBV5-8	.	.	CASSPGPMCYEQYF	TGTGCCAGCAGCCCTGGGCCCATGTGCTACGAGCAGTACTTC
TRBJ2-5	TRBV4-3	many	.	CASSPIQAGKETQYF	TGCGCCAGCAGCCCAATCCAGGCAGGGAAGGAGACCCAGTACTTC
TRBJ1-1	TRBV7-9	.	TRBD1	CASQGQGMITEAFF	TGTGCCAGCCAGGGACAGGGAATGATCACTGAAGCTTTCTTT
TRBJ2-1	TRBV4-1	.	TRBD2	CASSQGNGGTYNEQFF	TGCGCCAGCAGCCAAGGAAACGGGGGGACCTACAATGAGCAGTTCTTC
TRBJ2-3	TRBV5-4	.	.	CASSRTTNTQYF	TGTGCCAGCAGCCGCACCACAAATACGCAGTATTTT
TRBJ1-6	TRBV27	few	.	CAGSFGPNSPLHF	TGTGCCGGAAGCTTCGGACCTAATTCACCCCTCCACTTT
TRBJ2-1	TRBV5-6	few	.	CASSLPGSSYNEQFF	TGTGCCAGCAGCTTACCGGGGAGCTCCTACAATGAGCAGTTCTTC
TRBJ2-5	TRBV4-3	few	.	CASSQDRDMDDTAETQYF	TGCGCCAGCAGCCAAGATCGAGACATGGACGATACGGCGGAGACCCAGTACTTC
TRBJ1-5	TRBV5-8	few	.	CASSYRDGNQPQHF	TGTGCCAGCAGCTACCGGGACGGGAATCAGCCCCAGCATTTT
TRBJ1-6	TRBV27	few	.	CASKGQLNDSPLHF	TGTGCCAGCAAAGGCCAACTAAATGATTCACCCCTCCACTTT
TRBJ1-6	TRBV6-1	few	TRBD1	CASRTGGRSSYNSPLHF	TGTGCCAGCAGAACAGGGGGCCGAAGCTCCTATAATTCACCCCTCCACTTT
TRBJ2-5	TRBV12-5	.	.	CASGQTPETQYF	TGTGCTAGTGGTCAGACGCCCGAGACCCAGTACTTC
TRBJ2-7	TRBV5-1	many	TRBD1	CASSRDRDYEQYF	TGCGCCAGCAGCCGGGACAGGGACTACGAGCAGTACTTC
TRBJ2-1	TRBV5-4	.	.	CASSLAVRGYNEQFF	TGTGCCAGCAGCTTGGCCGTTAGGGGTTACAATGAGCAGTTCTTC
TRBJ2-3	TRBV11-2	.	TRBD2	CASSSPLSSGGAGDTQYF	TGTGCCAGCAGCTCCCCGTTGTCTTCGGGGGGGGCAGGAGATACGCAGTATTTT
TRBJ2-1	TRBV4-1	.	TRBD2	CASSQGLAGGIYNEQFF	TGCGCCAGCAGCCAGGGACTAGCGGGGGGCATATACAATGAGCAGTTCTTC
TRBJ2-3	TRBV7-2	.	.	CASSGISTDTQYF	TGTGCCAGCAGCGGAATAAGTACAGATACGCAGTATTTT
TRBJ2-2	TRBV5-1	few	.	CASSVALADGELFF	TGCGCCAGCAGCGTGGCCTTGGCGGACGGGGAGCTGTTTTTT
TRBJ2-2	TRBV5-1	many	.	CASKANTGELFF	TGCGCCAGCAAGGCGAACACCGGGGAGCTGTTTTTT
TRBJ2-6	TRBV11-1	few	.	CASSSPGGGVISGANVLTF	TGTGCCAGCAGCTCACCTGGTGGCGGGGTGATATCTGGGGCCAACGTCCTGACTTTC
TRBJ1-2	TRBV29-1	.	.	CSVDPQGSYYGYTF	TGCAGCGTTGACCCCCAGGGGTCCTACTATGGCTACACCTTC